This TCR beta chain was sequenced for a study of cytomegalovirus exposure and HLA in healthy donors. The V and J ends lost 4 bases and 7 bases, in that order; junction bases with no gene match: 10. This CDR3 comprises 14 residues. CDR1 is SQVTM and CDR2 is ANQGSEA in the germline V gene. This clone was seen more than once but under ten times. Researchers ran the PCR with 60 Vbeta and 13 Jbeta primers. Assay used: immunoSEQ multiplex PCR; TCRdb lists only in-frame clones, some missing. The sample comprises some 140,000 clones, about four fifths of which are singletons, and about 8.3% rests with the top ten.

The rearrangement links TRBV29-1 to TRBJ2-1; 7 positions agree with TRBD1. The sample consisted of PBMCs. The sequence came from a young man in good health and CMV-seropositive. The CDR3 region is CSVAVTGVRNEQFF. In DNA, the CDR3 is TGCAGCGTTGCAGTAACAGGGGTTCGGAATGAGCAGTTCTTC.